This entry describes one T cell receptor beta chain. TCRdb's copy holds only in-frame clones and misses some; the assay was immunoSEQ multiplex PCR. Of 380,000 or so clones in the sample, roughly 77% are singletons; the top ten hold 0.85% to 1.2%. The CDR3 totals 13 residues. V lost 5 bases to trimming and J lost 3 bases; unmatched junction nucleotides: 2. Germline loops: CDR1 SEHNR, CDR2 FQNEAQ (reference sequence). The data belong to a study of blood T cell repertoires in COVID-19. The overall study: COVID-19 samples, acute and convalescent, were from the United States, Italy and Spain.

This clonotype was obtained from a human donor with acute or convalescent COVID-19. The donor label of this sample is uncertain. The sequenced sample consisted of peripheral blood. This chain links TRBV7-9 with TRBJ2-7; the match to TRBD2 covers 9 bases. The chain's CDR3 is CASSRTSVYEQYF. The DNA for the CDR3 is TGTGCCAGCAGCCGGACTAGCGTCTACGAGCAGTACTTC. Using reference TRBV7-9 and TRBJ2-7 for the parts outside the CDR3, the full variable domain is DTGVSQNPRHKITKRGQNVTFRCDPISEHNRLYWYRQTLGQGPEFLTYFQNEAQLEKSRLLSDRFSAERPKGSFSTLEIQRTEQGDSAMYLCASSRTSVYEQYFGPGTRLTVT.